This T cell receptor (beta chain) originates from a study of T cell responses to AZD1222 COVID-19 vaccine. The table came from immunoSEQ multiplex PCR; TCRdb's copy has only in-frame clones and leaves some out. The repertoire holds roughly 54,000 clones, with around 92% as singletons. V was trimmed by 3 bases and J by 0 bases, leaving 6 bases between them. CDR3 length: 14 residues. Germline V lookup: CDR1 KGHSH, CDR2 LQKENI. As to this clone: Its antigen is still unknown.

General study findings and limits: Clonal diversity was possibly underestimated, and the donors were mostly white British, with more females.

V gene TRBV18 combines with J gene TRBJ2-1; D not resolved. This clonotype was sampled from an adult who received the AZD1222 COVID-19 vaccine. This specimen was peripheral blood, taken 28 days after the second AZD1222 dose. In nucleotides, the CDR3 is TGTGCCAGCTCACCCCCGGGCTCCTACAATGAGCAGTTCTTC. It codes for CASSPPGSYNEQFF.